The rows below give T cell receptor beta chains drawn from one sample of a study of radiotherapy plus CTLA-4 blockade in lung cancer. TCRdb keeps only in-frame clones here, not all; method: immunoSEQ multiplex PCR. The data hold approximately 80,000 clones, with 70% to 85% observed a single time. Sequences were derived from peripheral blood, sampled from a patient treated with radiotherapy plus ipilimumab. All receptors derive from a human donor with non-small cell lung cancer who had stable disease on radiotherapy plus ipilimumab. Both conserved end residues are part of each CDR3.

j_call: TRBJ1-2; v_call: TRBV7-8; cdr3_length: 11; cdr3_aa: CASSSDRGYTF
j_call: TRBJ2-7; v_call: TRBV5-4; cdr3_length: 14; cdr3_aa: CASSDSREADEQYF
j_call: TRBJ2-7; v_call: TRBV9; cdr3_length: 15; cdr3_aa: CASSPSGQGLGEQYF
j_call: TRBJ2-1; v_call: TRBV6-1; cdr3_length: 16; cdr3_aa: CASSALRGTAENEQFF
j_call: TRBJ1-6; v_call: TRBV6-4; cdr3_length: 15; cdr3_aa: CARGTRGLNNSPLHF
j_call: TRBJ1-6; v_call: TRBV11-2; cdr3_length: 16; cdr3_aa: CASSYRRWGTNSPLHF
j_call: TRBJ1-1; v_call: TRBV30; cdr3_length: 17; cdr3_aa: CAWSPKEAGGLNTEAFF
j_call: TRBJ2-1; v_call: TRBV6-1; cdr3_length: 15; cdr3_aa: CASRGGQDSRHEQFF
j_call: TRBJ1-4; v_call: TRBV7-2; cdr3_length: 15; cdr3_aa: CASSLGEGSNEKLFF
j_call: TRBJ1-5; v_call: TRBV2; cdr3_length: 14; cdr3_aa: CASTRVRSNQPQHF
j_call: TRBJ1-4; v_call: TRBV9; cdr3_length: 14; cdr3_aa: CASSSQGANEKLFF
j_call: TRBJ2-3; v_call: TRBV10-1; cdr3_length: 14; cdr3_aa: CASSDPPITDTQYF
j_call: TRBJ2-7; v_call: TRBV5-1; cdr3_length: 14; cdr3_aa: CASSFGTGSYEQYF
j_call: TRBJ2-2; v_call: TRBV19; cdr3_length: 14; cdr3_aa: CASSSPGNTGELFF
j_call: TRBJ1-2; v_call: TRBV27; cdr3_length: 15; cdr3_aa: CASSPRQGADYGYTF
j_call: TRBJ2-1; v_call: TRBV7-9; cdr3_length: 12; cdr3_aa: CASSMTGDEQFF
j_call: TRBJ1-1; v_call: TRBV5-1; cdr3_length: 14; cdr3_aa: CASRGTGLNTEAFF